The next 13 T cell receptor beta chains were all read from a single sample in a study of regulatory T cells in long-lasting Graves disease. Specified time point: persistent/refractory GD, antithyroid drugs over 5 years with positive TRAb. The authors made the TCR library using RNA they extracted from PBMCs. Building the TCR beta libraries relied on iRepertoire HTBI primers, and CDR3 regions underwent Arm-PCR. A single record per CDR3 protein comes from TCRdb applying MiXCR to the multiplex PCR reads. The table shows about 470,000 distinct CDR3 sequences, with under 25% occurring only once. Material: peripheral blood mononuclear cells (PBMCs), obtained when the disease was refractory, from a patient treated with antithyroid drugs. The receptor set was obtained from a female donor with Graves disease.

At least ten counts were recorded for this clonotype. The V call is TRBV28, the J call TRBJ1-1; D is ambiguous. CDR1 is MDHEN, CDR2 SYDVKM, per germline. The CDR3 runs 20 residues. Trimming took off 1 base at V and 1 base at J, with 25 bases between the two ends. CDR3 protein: CASSLSGWGFRQVGNTEAFF. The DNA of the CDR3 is TGTGCCAGCAGTTTATCCGGTTGGGGTTTCCGGCAGGTCGGGAACACTGAAGCTTTCTTT.

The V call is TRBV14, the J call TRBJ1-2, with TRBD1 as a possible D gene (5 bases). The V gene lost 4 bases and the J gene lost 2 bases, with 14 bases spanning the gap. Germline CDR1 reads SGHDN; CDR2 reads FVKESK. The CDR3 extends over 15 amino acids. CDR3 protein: CASSPPRVSNYGYTF. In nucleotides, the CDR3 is TGTGCCAGCAGCCCTCCCAGGGTTTCAAACTATGGCTACACCTTC.

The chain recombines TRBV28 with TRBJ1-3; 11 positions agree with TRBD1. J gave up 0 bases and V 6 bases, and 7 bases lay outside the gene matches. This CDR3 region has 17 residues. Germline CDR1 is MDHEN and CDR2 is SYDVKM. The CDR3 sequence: CASSSPGTGGSGNTIYF. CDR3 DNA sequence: TGTGCCAGCAGCTCCCCCGGGACAGGGGGCTCTGGAAACACCATATATTTT.

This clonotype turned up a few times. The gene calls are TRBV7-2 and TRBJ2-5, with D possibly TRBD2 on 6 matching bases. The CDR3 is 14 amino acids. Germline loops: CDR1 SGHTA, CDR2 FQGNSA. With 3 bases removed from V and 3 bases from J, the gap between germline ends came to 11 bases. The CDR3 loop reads CASSFRGGEETQYF. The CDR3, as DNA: TGTGCCAGCAGCTTCAGAGGAGGGGAAGAGACCCAGTACTTC.

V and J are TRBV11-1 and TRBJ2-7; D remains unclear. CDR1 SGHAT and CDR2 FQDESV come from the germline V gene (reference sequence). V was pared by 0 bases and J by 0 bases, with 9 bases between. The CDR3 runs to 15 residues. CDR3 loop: CASSLAGTVSYEQYF. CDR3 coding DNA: TGTGCCAGCAGCTTAGCGGGAACAGTCTCCTACGAGCAGTACTTC.

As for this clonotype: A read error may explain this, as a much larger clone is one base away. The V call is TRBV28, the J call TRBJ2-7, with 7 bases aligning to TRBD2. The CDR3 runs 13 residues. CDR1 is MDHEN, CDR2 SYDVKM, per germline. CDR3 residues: CACSFRTSHGQYF. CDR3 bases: TGTGCCTGCAGTTTTCGGACTAGTCACGGGCAGTACTTC.

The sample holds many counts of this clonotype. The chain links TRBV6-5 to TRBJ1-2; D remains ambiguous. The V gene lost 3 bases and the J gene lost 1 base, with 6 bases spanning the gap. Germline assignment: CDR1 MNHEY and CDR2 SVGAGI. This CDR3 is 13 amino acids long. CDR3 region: CASSYGDNYGYTF. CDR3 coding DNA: TGTGCCAGCAGTTATGGGGATAACTATGGCTACACCTTC.

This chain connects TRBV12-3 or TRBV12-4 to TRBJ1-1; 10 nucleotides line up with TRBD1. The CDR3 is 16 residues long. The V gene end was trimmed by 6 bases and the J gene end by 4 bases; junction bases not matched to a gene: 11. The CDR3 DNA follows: TGTGCCAGCAGCAGGGACAGGGGCAGAAGGAGCACTGAAGCTTTCTTT. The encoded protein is CASSRDRGRRSTEAFF.

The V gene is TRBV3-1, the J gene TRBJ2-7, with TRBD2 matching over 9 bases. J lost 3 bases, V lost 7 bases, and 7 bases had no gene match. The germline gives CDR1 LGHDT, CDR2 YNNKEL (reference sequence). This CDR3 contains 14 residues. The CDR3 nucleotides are TGTGCCAGCAAGAAAGCTAGCGGGAACTACGAGCAGTACTTC. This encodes CASKKASGNYEQYF.

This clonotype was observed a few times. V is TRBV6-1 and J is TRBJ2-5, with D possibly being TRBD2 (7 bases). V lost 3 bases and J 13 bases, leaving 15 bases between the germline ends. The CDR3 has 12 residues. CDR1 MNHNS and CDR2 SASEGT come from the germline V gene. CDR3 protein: CASSEGGARRYF. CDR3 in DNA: TGTGCCAGCAGTGAGGGGGGGGCTCGGCGGTACTTC.

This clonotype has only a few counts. The CDR3 nucleotides read TGCAGTGCTTGGGGGGGACTTGGACAGGGGAGGACCAAAAACATTCAGTACTTC. This gives the protein CSAWGGLGQGRTKNIQYF. The V call is TRBV20-1, the J call TRBJ2-4; 9 bases are a match to TRBD1. Germline loops: CDR1 DFQATT, CDR2 SNEGSKA (reference sequence). V lost 5 bases, J lost 2 bases, and 16 bases stayed unmatched. The CDR3 runs to 18 residues.

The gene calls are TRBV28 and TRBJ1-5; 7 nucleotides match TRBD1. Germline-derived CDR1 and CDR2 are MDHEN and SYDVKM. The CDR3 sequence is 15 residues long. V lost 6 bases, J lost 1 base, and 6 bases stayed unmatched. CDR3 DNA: TGTGCCAGCAGCCAAGAAGGGGGCAGCAATCAGCCCCAGCATTTT. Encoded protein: CASSQEGGSNQPQHF.

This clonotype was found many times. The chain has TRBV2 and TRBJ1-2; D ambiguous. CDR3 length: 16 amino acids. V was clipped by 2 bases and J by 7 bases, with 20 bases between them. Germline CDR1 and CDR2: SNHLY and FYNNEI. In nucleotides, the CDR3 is TGTGCCAGCAGTGAATGGTTAGGCTTGGTAGAGGGTGGCTACACCTTC. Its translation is CASSEWLGLVEGGYTF.